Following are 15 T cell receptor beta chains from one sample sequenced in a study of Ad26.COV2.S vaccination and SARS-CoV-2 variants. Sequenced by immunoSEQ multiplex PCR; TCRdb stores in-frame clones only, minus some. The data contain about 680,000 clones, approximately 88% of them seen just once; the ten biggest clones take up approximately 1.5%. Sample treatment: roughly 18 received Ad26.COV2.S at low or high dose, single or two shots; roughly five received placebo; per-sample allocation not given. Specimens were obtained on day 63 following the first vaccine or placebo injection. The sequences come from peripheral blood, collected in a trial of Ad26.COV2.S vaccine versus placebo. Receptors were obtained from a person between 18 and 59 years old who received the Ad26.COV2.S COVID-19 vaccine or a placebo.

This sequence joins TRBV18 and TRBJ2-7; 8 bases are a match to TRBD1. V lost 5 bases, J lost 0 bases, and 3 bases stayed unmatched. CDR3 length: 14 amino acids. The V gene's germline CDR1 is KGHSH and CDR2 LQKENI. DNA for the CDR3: TGTGCCAGCTCAGAGGACAGGGTCTCCTACGAGCAGTACTTC. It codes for CASSEDRVSYEQYF.

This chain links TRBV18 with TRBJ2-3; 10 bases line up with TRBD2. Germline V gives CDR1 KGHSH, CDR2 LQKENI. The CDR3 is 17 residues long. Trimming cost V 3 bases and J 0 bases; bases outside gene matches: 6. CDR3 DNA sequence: TGTGCCAGCTCACCCCTTATAGCGGGGGGAAGCACAGATACGCAGTATTTT. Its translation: CASSPLIAGGSTDTQYF. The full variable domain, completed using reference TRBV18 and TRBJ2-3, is NAGVMQNPRHLVRRRGQEARLRCSPMKGHSHVYWYRQLPEEGLKFMVYLQKENIIDESGMPKERFSAEFPKEGPSILRIQQVVRGDSAAYFCASSPLIAGGSTDTQYFGPGTRLTVL.

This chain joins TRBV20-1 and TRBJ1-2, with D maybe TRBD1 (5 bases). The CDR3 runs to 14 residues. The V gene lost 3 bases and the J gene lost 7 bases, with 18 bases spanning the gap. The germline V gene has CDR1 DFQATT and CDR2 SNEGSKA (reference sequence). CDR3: CSASLLAGLAGYTF. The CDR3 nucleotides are TGCAGTGCTAGTCTCCTCGCGGGGCTCGCTGGCTACACCTTC.

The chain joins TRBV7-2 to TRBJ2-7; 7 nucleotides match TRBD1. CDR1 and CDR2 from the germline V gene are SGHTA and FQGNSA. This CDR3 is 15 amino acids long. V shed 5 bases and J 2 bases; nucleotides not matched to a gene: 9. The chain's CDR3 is CASSPGRDRAYEQYF. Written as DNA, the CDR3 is TGTGCCAGCAGCCCTGGCCGGGACAGAGCCTACGAGCAGTACTTC.

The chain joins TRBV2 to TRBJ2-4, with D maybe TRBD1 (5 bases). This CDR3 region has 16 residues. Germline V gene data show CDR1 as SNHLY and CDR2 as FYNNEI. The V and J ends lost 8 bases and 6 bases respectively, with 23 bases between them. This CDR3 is CASSSLIDRRANIQYF. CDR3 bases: TGTGCCAGCTCCAGCCTCATCGACAGACGGGCAAACATTCAGTACTTC.

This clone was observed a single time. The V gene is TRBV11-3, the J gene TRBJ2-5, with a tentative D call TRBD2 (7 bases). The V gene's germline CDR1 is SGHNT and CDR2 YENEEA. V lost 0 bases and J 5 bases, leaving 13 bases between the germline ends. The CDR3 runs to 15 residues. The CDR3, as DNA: TGTGCCAGCAGCTTAGATGGGGGGGCTGGGGAGACCCAGTACTTC. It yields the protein CASSLDGGAGETQYF.

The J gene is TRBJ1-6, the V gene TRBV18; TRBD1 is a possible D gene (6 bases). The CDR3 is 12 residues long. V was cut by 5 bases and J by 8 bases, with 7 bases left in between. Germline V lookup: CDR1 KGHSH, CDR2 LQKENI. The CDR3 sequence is CASSGGDSPLHF. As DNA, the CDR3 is TGTGCCAGCTCAGGGGGCGATTCACCCCTCCACTTT.

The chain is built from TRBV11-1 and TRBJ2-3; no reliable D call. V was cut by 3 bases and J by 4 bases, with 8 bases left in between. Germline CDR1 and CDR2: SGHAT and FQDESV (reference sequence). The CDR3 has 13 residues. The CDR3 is CASSFPVSDTQYF. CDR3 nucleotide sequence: TGTGCCAGCAGCTTCCCAGTCTCAGATACGCAGTATTTT. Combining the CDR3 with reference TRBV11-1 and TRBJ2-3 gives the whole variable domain EAEVAQSPRYKITEKSQAVAFWCDPISGHATLYWYRQILGQGPELLVQFQDESVVDDSQLPKDRFSAERLKGVDSTLKIQPAELGDSAMYLCASSFPVSDTQYFGPGTRLTVL.

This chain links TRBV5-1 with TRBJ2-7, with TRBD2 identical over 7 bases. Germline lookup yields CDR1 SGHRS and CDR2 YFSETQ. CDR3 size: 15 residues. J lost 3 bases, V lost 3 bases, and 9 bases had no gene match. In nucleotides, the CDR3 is TGCGCCAGCAGCTACGACTCGTCTAGCGGCTACGAGCAGTACTTC. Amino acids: CASSYDSSSGYEQYF.

The CDR3 nucleotides read TGTGCCAGCTCCCAGCGGGGCCATAACTACGAGCAGTACTTC. This translates into CASSQRGHNYEQYF. The gene calls are TRBV18 and TRBJ2-7, with 7 nucleotides matching TRBD2. The ends lost 6 bases at V and 3 bases at J; junction bases unmatched: 8. Germline lookup yields CDR1 KGHSH and CDR2 LQKENI. This CDR3 has 14 residues.

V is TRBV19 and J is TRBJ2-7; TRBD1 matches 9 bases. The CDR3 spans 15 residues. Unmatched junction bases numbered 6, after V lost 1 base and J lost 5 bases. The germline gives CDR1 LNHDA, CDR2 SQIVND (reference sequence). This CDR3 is CASSIVGTGTDEQYF. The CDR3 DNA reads TGTGCCAGTAGTATAGTGGGGACAGGGACCGACGAGCAGTACTTC.

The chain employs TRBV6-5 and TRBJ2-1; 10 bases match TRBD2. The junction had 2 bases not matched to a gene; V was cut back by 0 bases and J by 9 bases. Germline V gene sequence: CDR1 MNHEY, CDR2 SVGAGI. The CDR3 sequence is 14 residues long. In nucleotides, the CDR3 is TGTGCCAGCAGTTACTCGCGGACTAGCGGTGAGCAGTTCTTC. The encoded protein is CASSYSRTSGEQFF.

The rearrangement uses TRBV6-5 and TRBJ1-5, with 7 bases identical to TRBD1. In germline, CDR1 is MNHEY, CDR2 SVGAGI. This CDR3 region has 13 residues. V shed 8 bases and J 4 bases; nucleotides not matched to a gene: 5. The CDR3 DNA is TGTGCCAGCCTACAGGGGCATAATCAGCCCCAGCATTTT. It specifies CASLQGHNQPQHF.

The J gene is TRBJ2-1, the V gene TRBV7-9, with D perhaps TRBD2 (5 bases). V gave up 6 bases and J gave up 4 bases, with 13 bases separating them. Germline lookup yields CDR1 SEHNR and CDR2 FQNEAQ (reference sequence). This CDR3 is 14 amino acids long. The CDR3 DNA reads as TGTGCCAGCAGACCGAGCGGAGAATACAATGAGCAGTTCTTC. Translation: CASRPSGEYNEQFF.

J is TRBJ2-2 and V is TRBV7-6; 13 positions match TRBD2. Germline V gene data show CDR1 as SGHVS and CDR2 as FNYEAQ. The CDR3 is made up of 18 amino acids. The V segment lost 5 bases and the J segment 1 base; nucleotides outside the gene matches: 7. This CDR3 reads CASSATRTSGGNTGELFF. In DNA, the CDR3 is TGTGCCAGCAGCGCTACGAGGACTAGCGGGGGGAACACCGGGGAGCTGTTTTTT.